The 22 T cell receptor beta chains below come from one sample, sequenced in a study of T cell changes during pregnancy in multiple sclerosis. The repertoire was sequenced with immunoSEQ multiplex PCR; TCRdb's copy has only in-frame clones and lacks some. Of more than 40,000 clones listed, nearly 90% are singletons. Sequencing used CD4+ T cells from peripheral blood mononuclear cells, obtained in the first trimester of pregnancy. The receptors originated from a female donor with multiple sclerosis, enrolled in a pregnancy study.

V and J are TRBV28 and TRBJ1-2; D is uncertain. V lost 6 bases, J lost 8 bases, and 19 bases lay in between. This CDR3 contains 14 residues. Germline loops: CDR1 MDHEN, CDR2 SYDVKM. DNA for the CDR3: TGTGCCAGCAGCATTATTTCGCGGTCGAAAGGCTACACCTTC. Its protein product is CASSIISRSKGYTF.

This chain connects TRBV14 to TRBJ2-5; weak D call: TRBD2 (7 bases). Germline V gives CDR1 SGHDN, CDR2 FVKESK. V dropped 1 base and J dropped 6 bases, with 12 bases sitting between them. This CDR3 contains 14 residues. The DNA for the CDR3 is TGTGCCAGCAGCCAAGCGGGGGGCGGGAAGACCCAGTACTTC. The encoded protein is CASSQAGGGKTQYF.

This chain joins TRBV9 and TRBJ2-1; TRBD2 is a possible D gene (6 bases). Trimming cost V 7 bases and J 0 bases, with 14 bases left between them. Looked up from germline, CDR1 is SGDLS and CDR2 is YYNGEE. This CDR3 has 15 residues. This chain's CDR3 is CASGRDGSSYNEQFF. The CDR3 DNA follows: TGTGCCAGCGGAAGGGACGGGAGCTCCTACAATGAGCAGTTCTTC.

This clone has only a few counts. The rearrangement joins TRBV9 to TRBJ2-1; 8 bases are shared with TRBD2. This CDR3 contains 16 residues. The germline gives CDR1 SGDLS, CDR2 YYNGEE. The ends lost 2 bases at V and 1 base at J; junction bases unmatched: 5. CDR3 coding DNA: TGTGCCAGCAGCGTCCGGAGCGGGAGTTCCTACAATGAGCAGTTCTTC. Translating gives CASSVRSGSSYNEQFF.

J is TRBJ1-2 and V is TRBV19, with D unclear. Trimming shortened V by 6 bases and J by 5 bases, and 19 bases separated the two germline ends. There are 15 residues in the CDR3. The germline CDR1 and CDR2 sequences are LNHDA and SQIVND (reference sequence). CDR3 loop: CASRLREMKEYGYTF. The CDR3 DNA follows: TGTGCCAGTAGGCTCCGGGAGATGAAGGAGTATGGCTACACCTTC.

The chain couples TRBV19 to TRBJ2-3, with TRBD2 matching over 8 bases. Germline lookup yields CDR1 LNHDA and CDR2 SQIVND (reference sequence). The CDR3 has 15 residues. J was trimmed by 4 bases and V by 1 base; bases with no gene match: 4. CDR3 sequence (DNA): TGTGCCAGTAGTATAGTCCCTAGCGGGTCAGATACGCAGTATTTT. Translation gives CASSIVPSGSDTQYF.

The rearrangement joins TRBV28 to TRBJ2-3; 9 nucleotides align to TRBD2. Per germline, CDR1 MDHEN and CDR2 SYDVKM. The CDR3 consists of 15 residues. The junction had 6 bases not matched to a gene; V was cut back by 5 bases and J by 3 bases. The CDR3 reads CASSLSGRGTDTQYF. As DNA, the CDR3 is TGTGCCAGCAGTCTTAGCGGGAGAGGAACAGATACGCAGTATTTT.

This chain links TRBV5-5 with TRBJ1-3; D gene ambiguous. The germline CDR1 and CDR2 sequences are SGHKS and YYEKEE (reference sequence). CDR3 size: 13 residues. V lost 4 bases and J 3 bases, leaving 8 bases between the germline ends. The chain's CDR3 is CASSPTVGNTIYF. In nucleotides, the CDR3 is TGTGCCAGCAGCCCTACAGTTGGAAACACCATATATTTT.

The chain couples TRBV7-6 to TRBJ2-5; 11 bases are shared with TRBD2. The CDR3 length is 22 residues. In germline, CDR1 is SGHVS, CDR2 FNYEAQ. J gave up 0 bases and V 0 bases, and 18 bases lay outside the gene matches. The CDR3 region is CASSLAPLLAGVGESYQETQYF. CDR3 nucleotide sequence: TGTGCCAGCAGCTTAGCGCCCCTACTAGCGGGAGTGGGAGAATCGTACCAAGAGACCCAGTACTTC.

V is TRBV6-6 and J is TRBJ2-7, with a possible D match to TRBD1 (5 bases). Trimming took 5 bases from V and 1 from J, leaving 15 bases between them. Germline V CDR1 and CDR2: MNHNY, SVGAGI (reference sequence). The CDR3 runs to 15 residues. CDR3 bases: TGTGCCAGCAGTGACCGATCGACAGCATCCTACGAGCAGTACTTC. It specifies CASSDRSTASYEQYF.

This chain uses TRBV5-6 with TRBJ2-1, with 8 bases identical to TRBD2. Germline CDR1 reads SGHDT; CDR2 reads YYEEEE. The J segment lost 4 bases and the V segment lost 2 bases, leaving 5 bases of the junction unmatched. This CDR3 contains 15 residues. The CDR3 sequence is CASSLLLAAYNEQFF. The CDR3 coding sequence is TGTGCCAGCAGCTTACTACTAGCGGCATACAATGAGCAGTTCTTC.

This clone was observed a few times. The rearrangement joins TRBV18 to TRBJ2-1; 9 bases agree with TRBD1. V lost 5 bases and J lost 4; bases outside the gene matches: 6. CDR3 length equals 15 residues. Germline CDR1 and CDR2: KGHSH and LQKENI. The CDR3 DNA reads TGTGCCAGCTCAGCACAGGGGGCCTTATACAATGAGCAGTTCTTC. Protein sequence: CASSAQGALYNEQFF.

The chain recombines TRBV9 with TRBJ1-2, with D unresolved. The CDR3 loop spans 16 amino acids. V lost 3 bases, J lost 0 bases, and 15 bases lay in between. The germline gives CDR1 SGDLS, CDR2 YYNGEE. Written as DNA, the CDR3 is TGTGCCAGCAGCGGGGCAGTTGGGTCAGCTAACTATGGCTACACCTTC. Translated: CASSGAVGSANYGYTF.

The rearrangement links TRBV18 to TRBJ2-5; 7 bases agree with TRBD1. Germline-derived CDR1 and CDR2 are KGHSH and LQKENI. This CDR3 contains 15 residues. V was clipped by 5 bases and J by 5 bases; unmatched bases: 11. This CDR3 is CASSASRQGRETQYF. DNA of the CDR3: TGTGCCAGCTCAGCTTCAAGACAGGGCAGGGAGACCCAGTACTTC.

J is TRBJ2-3 and V is TRBV5-1; 8 bases align to TRBD1. The CDR3 is made up of 14 amino acids. The V gene end was trimmed by 1 base and the J gene end by 4 bases; junction bases not matched to a gene: 2. From germline, CDR1 is SGHRS and CDR2 YFSETQ. CDR3 sequence: CASSLSGGPDTQYF. Written as DNA, the CDR3 is TGCGCCAGCAGCTTGTCAGGGGGCCCAGATACGCAGTATTTT.

CDR3 nucleotides: TGTGCCAGCAGCCGTCCCACCGGGGAGCTGTTTTTT. This gives the protein CASSRPTGELFF. This chain joins TRBV7-9 and TRBJ2-2; D uncertain. CDR3 size: 12 residues. V was pared by 5 bases and J by 4 bases, with 5 bases between. Germline CDR1 SEHNR, CDR2 FQNEAQ (reference sequence).

This chain joins TRBV6-1 and TRBJ1-5; 7 bases are a match to TRBD1. CDR1 and CDR2 (germline): MNHNS, SASEGT. This CDR3 comprises 15 residues. V lost 10 bases and J lost 3; bases outside the gene matches: 12. The CDR3 DNA sequence: TGTGCCACCCGGGACAGCGTCGGATACAATCAGCCCCAGCATTTT. It specifies CATRDSVGYNQPQHF.

This chain joins TRBV4-3 and TRBJ2-5, with 14 bases that match TRBD2. Germline values: CDR1 LGHNA, CDR2 YSLEER. The CDR3 extends over 16 amino acids. V shed 4 bases, J shed 1 base, and the junction held 2 bases outside the gene matches. CDR3 sequence reads: CASSRGLAGGQETQYF. The DNA for the CDR3 is TGCGCCAGCAGCCGAGGACTAGCGGGAGGCCAAGAGACCCAGTACTTC.

This chain connects TRBV30 to TRBJ2-2; D remains unclear. The CDR3 runs 15 residues. With 0 bases removed from V and 5 bases from J, the gap between germline ends came to 13 bases. Germline CDR1 reads GTSNPN; CDR2 reads SVGIG (reference sequence). The CDR3 region is CAWSVQTSRTGELFF. The CDR3 DNA sequence: TGTGCCTGGAGTGTACAAACCTCAAGAACCGGGGAGCTGTTTTTT.

This clone was observed a handful of times. J is TRBJ2-3 and V is TRBV13; D is perhaps TRBD2 (6 bases). Trimming removed 3 bases from V and 5 bases from J, with 9 bases in between. The CDR3 totals 13 residues. CDR1 and CDR2 (germline): PRHDT, FYEKMQ (reference sequence). Here the CDR3 DNA reads TGTGCCAGCAGCTTGTGGGGGGAAGATACGCAGTATTTT. This translates into CASSLWGEDTQYF.

The CDR3, as DNA: TGTGCCAGCAGTGCAGGACAGGGGAGCAATCAGCCCCAGCATTTT. It specifies CASSAGQGSNQPQHF. The rearrangement uses TRBV25-1 and TRBJ1-5, with 9 bases fitting TRBD1. The CDR3 contains 15 residues. Germline assignment: CDR1 MGHDK and CDR2 SYGVNS. V dropped 4 bases and J dropped 1; count of bases not matched to a gene: 2.

CDR3 residues: CASSPTGAPNEKLFF. CDR3 DNA: TGTGCCAGCAGTCCGACAGGGGCCCCTAATGAAAAACTGTTTTTT. This rearrangement joins TRBV7-9 to TRBJ1-4; 8 bases line up with TRBD1. The CDR3 spans 15 residues. V lost 6 bases, J lost 3 bases, and 6 bases stayed unmatched. Germline-derived CDR1 and CDR2 are SEHNR and FQNEAQ (reference sequence).